A single sample gave rise to the 21 T cell receptor beta chains below, sequenced in a study of blood T cell repertoires in COVID-19. Only in-frame clones appear in the TCRdb table, and some are missing; sequencing was by immunoSEQ multiplex PCR. This sample has about 150,000 clones, with about 89% found just once. Material: peripheral blood. The receptors shown here come from an elderly man with acute or convalescent COVID-19.

The chain uses TRBV3-1 (or the pseudogene TRBV3-2) and TRBJ2-1; 10 bases fit TRBD2. Losses at the gene ends were 6 bases for V and 2 bases for J; bases not matched to a gene: 4. Germline-derived CDR1 and CDR2 are LGHDT and YNNKEL (reference sequence). The CDR3 consists of 15 residues. CDR3 coding DNA: TGTGCCAGCAGTCGCAGCGGGGGGGCCTACAATGAGCAGTTCTTC. Translating it yields CASSRSGGAYNEQFF.

The V and J genes are TRBV10-3 and TRBJ2-5; TRBD2 matches 8 bases. From germline, CDR1 is ENHRY and CDR2 SYGVKD. CDR3 size: 15 residues. Trimming took 2 bases from V and 5 from J; bases not matched to a gene: 7. This chain's CDR3 is CAISEGSSGWETQYF. The CDR3 DNA reads TGTGCCATCAGTGAGGGGTCTAGCGGGTGGGAGACCCAGTACTTC.

The chain uses TRBV11-2 and TRBJ2-1, with TRBD1 matching 11 bases. Germline CDR1 reads SGHAT; CDR2 reads FQNNGV. The CDR3 consists of 17 residues. V trimming: 3 bases; J trimming: 8 bases; junction bases outside the gene matches: 12. As DNA, the CDR3 is TGTGCCAGCAGCTTCGCCCATGGACAGGGGGCTGAGGATGAGCAGTTCTTC. It is translated as CASSFAHGQGAEDEQFF.

V and J are TRBV5-4 and TRBJ2-7, with D possibly matching TRBD2 (6 bases). The CDR3 covers 16 residues. Germline lookup yields CDR1 SGHNT and CDR2 YYREEE (reference sequence). Trimming pared 0 bases from V and 4 bases from J, leaving 17 bases between. The CDR3 sequence: CASSLVVGSKGYEQYF. CDR3 nucleotide sequence: TGTGCCAGCAGCTTGGTTGTCGGGAGTAAGGGGTACGAGCAGTACTTC.

This chain joins TRBV24-1 and TRBJ1-4; D not resolved. The CDR3 loop spans 13 amino acids. The V and J ends lost 3 bases and 11 bases respectively, with 12 bases between them. Germline CDR1 reads KGHDR; CDR2 reads SFDVKD. Here the CDR3 DNA reads TGTGCCACCAGTGATAGTTCCGGAGCCAAACTGTTTTTT. Translation gives CATSDSSGAKLFF.

This chain joins TRBV5-8 and TRBJ2-1, with 8 positions matching TRBD2. J was trimmed by 2 bases and V by 0 bases; bases with no gene match: 1. CDR3 length: 15 amino acids. The germline CDR1 and CDR2 sequences are SGHTS and YDEGEE. CDR3 region: CASSLGLATYNEQFF. CDR3 sequence (DNA): TGTGCCAGCAGCTTGGGACTAGCGACCTACAATGAGCAGTTCTTC.

J is TRBJ2-5 and V is TRBV5-1; D gene unclear. CDR3 size: 12 residues. The germline V gene encodes CDR1 SGHRS and CDR2 YFSETQ. Deletions cut 1 base from V and 4 bases from J, with 5 bases between. The CDR3 spells CASSLSLETQYF. CDR3 DNA: TGCGCCAGCAGCTTGAGCCTAGAGACCCAGTACTTC.

This chain uses TRBV3-1 (or the pseudogene TRBV3-2) with TRBJ1-5; D possibly corresponds to TRBD1 (6 bases). The germline V gene encodes CDR1 LGHDT and CDR2 YNNKEL (reference sequence). Trimming took off 5 bases at V and 5 bases at J, with 13 bases between the two ends. This CDR3 spans 14 amino acids. This CDR3 is CASSSQGSHQPQHF. For the CDR3, the DNA is TGTGCCAGCAGCTCACAGGGCAGTCATCAGCCCCAGCATTTT.

The chain is built from TRBV7-9 and TRBJ1-4; D is perhaps TRBD1 (6 bases). V was pared by 5 bases and J by 7 bases, with 17 bases between. Germline CDR1 and CDR2: SEHNR and FQNEAQ (reference sequence). The CDR3 sequence is 15 residues long. The DNA of the CDR3 is TGTGCCAGCAGCCGTACCGGGACATTGCCTGAAAAACTGTTTTTT. This encodes CASSRTGTLPEKLFF. Supplemented by reference TRBV7-9 and TRBJ1-4, the full variable domain reads DTGVSQNPRHKITKRGQNVTFRCDPISEHNRLYWYRQTLGQGPEFLTYFQNEAQLEKSRLLSDRFSAERPKGSFSTLEIQRTEQGDSAMYLCASSRTGTLPEKLFFGSGTQLSVL.

The J gene is TRBJ1-4, the V gene TRBV2; D is ambiguous. This CDR3 has 14 residues. The V gene's germline CDR1 is SNHLY and CDR2 FYNNEI. V lost 8 bases to trimming and J lost 8 bases, with 18 bases between them. CDR3 coding DNA: TGTGCCAGCGGCTCCGGGATAAAGGGCGAAAAACTGTTTTTT. Translating gives CASGSGIKGEKLFF.

This clone was detected only a few times. The gene calls are TRBV27 and TRBJ1-5; D is undetermined. Trimming took 7 bases from V and 0 from J, leaving 13 bases between them. The germline CDR1 and CDR2 sequences are MNHEY and SMNVEV (reference sequence). The CDR3 has 15 amino acids. The CDR3 nucleotides read TGTGCCAGCAAAACCGGGATCATTAGCAATCAGCCCCAGCATTTT. Protein sequence: CASKTGIISNQPQHF.

This chain links TRBV5-4 with TRBJ2-3, with TRBD1 matching over 7 bases. V trimming: 4 bases; J trimming: 4 bases; junction bases outside the gene matches: 9. This CDR3 is built from 15 residues. Germline V gene data show CDR1 as SGHNT and CDR2 as YYREEE (reference sequence). The CDR3 protein is CASSPGQAGADTQYF. DNA for the CDR3: TGTGCCAGCAGCCCCGGACAGGCGGGCGCAGATACGCAGTATTTT. Combining the CDR3 with reference TRBV5-4 and TRBJ2-3 gives the whole variable domain ETGVTQSPTHLIKTRGQQVTLRCSSQSGHNTVSWYQQALGQGPQFIFQYYREEENGRGNFPPRFSGLQFPNYSSELNVNALELDDSALYLCASSPGQAGADTQYFGPGTRLTVL.

V is TRBV3-1 (or the pseudogene TRBV3-2) and J is TRBJ2-3; weak D call: TRBD1 (6 bases). Germline-derived CDR1 and CDR2 are LGHDT and YNNKEL (reference sequence). V lost 3 bases to trimming and J lost 1 base, with 11 bases between them. The CDR3 extends over 15 amino acids. The CDR3 is CASSHSGARTDTQYF. The CDR3 coding sequence is TGTGCCAGCAGCCATTCAGGGGCGCGCACAGATACGCAGTATTTT.

The chain uses TRBV29-1 and TRBJ2-3; D possibly corresponds to TRBD2 (6 bases). This CDR3 spans 10 amino acids. Germline V gene lookup returns CDR1 SQVTM and CDR2 ANQGSEA. V was cut by 6 bases and J by 8 bases, with 9 bases left in between. CDR3 loop: CSVSGPTQYF. CDR3 nucleotides: TGCAGCGTCAGCGGGCCTACGCAGTATTTT.

The J gene is TRBJ1-6, the V gene TRBV4-1; 9 bases line up with TRBD1. J gave up 7 bases and V 5 bases, and 6 bases lay outside the gene matches. CDR1 MGHRA and CDR2 YSYEKL come from the germline V gene. The CDR3 runs 15 residues. As DNA, the CDR3 is TGCGCCAGCAGCGTCGACAGGGGGAACAATTCACCCCTCCACTTT. It encodes CASSVDRGNNSPLHF.

The genes are TRBV12-3 or TRBV12-4 and TRBJ1-1; D not resolved. Trimming shortened V by 1 base and J by 1 base, and 4 bases separated the two germline ends. The CDR3 is 13 residues long. The CDR3 coding sequence is TGTGCCAGCAGTTTAGTAGAGAACACTGAAGCTTTCTTT. This gives the protein CASSLVENTEAFF.

The genes are TRBV5-6 and TRBJ2-2; a weak D match, TRBD2 (6 bases). The CDR3 is 16 amino acids. In germline, CDR1 is SGHDT, CDR2 YYEEEE. Trimming took 4 bases from V and 4 from J, leaving 17 bases between them. The chain's CDR3 is CASSPAGRQTTGELFF. The CDR3, as DNA: TGTGCCAGCAGCCCGGCGGGGCGGCAGACCACCGGGGAGCTGTTTTTT.

This clone appeared a few times. J is TRBJ2-3 and V is TRBV3-1 (or the pseudogene TRBV3-2); tentative D call: TRBD2 (6 bases). Germline V gene lookup returns CDR1 LGHDT and CDR2 YNNKEL (reference sequence). CDR3 length: 17 residues. The ends were cut back, 3 bases at V and 2 bases at J, with 18 bases in the middle. The CDR3: CASSQLGGSRPTDTQYF. CDR3 bases: TGTGCCAGCAGCCAGCTGGGGGGTAGCAGACCCACAGATACGCAGTATTTT.

The chain carries TRBV5-1 and TRBJ2-1, with TRBD2 identical over 13 bases. In germline, CDR1 is SGHRS, CDR2 YFSETQ. V shed 4 bases and J 10 bases; nucleotides not matched to a gene: 8. The CDR3 sequence is 15 residues long. The CDR3, as DNA: TGCGCCAGCAGCCAACTAGCGGGAGGGCCAGGGGAGCAGTTCTTC. Encoded protein: CASSQLAGGPGEQFF.

This clone was detected once. The rearrangement uses TRBV20-1 and TRBJ2-1; D perhaps matches TRBD1 (6 bases). Trimming shortened V by 6 bases and J by 4 bases, and 7 bases separated the two germline ends. CDR1 DFQATT and CDR2 SNEGSKA come from the germline V gene (reference sequence). The CDR3 loop spans 11 amino acids. Here the CDR3 reads CSAGQYNEQFF. DNA of the CDR3: TGCAGTGCCGGACAGTACAATGAGCAGTTCTTC.

The gene calls are TRBV30 and TRBJ1-5; D ambiguous. Germline V gene sequence: CDR1 GTSNPN, CDR2 SVGIG (reference sequence). There are 15 residues in the CDR3. V shed 2 bases and J shed 3 bases, with 14 bases lying between them. CDR3 DNA: TGTGCCTGGAGTCGAGTTGGGAGCCACAATCAGCCCCAGCATTTT. It yields the protein CAWSRVGSHNQPQHF.